These T cell receptor beta chains were read from a single sample in a study of blood T cell repertoires in COVID-19. Some clones are missing from TCRdb's copy, which holds only in-frame ones; the method was immunoSEQ multiplex PCR. The sample lists about 42,000 clones; 80% to 90% were seen once. Sequenced sample: peripheral blood. The receptors originated from a human donor in a cohort sampled during active COVID-19. Both conserved end residues are part of each CDR3. A D gene is named only where the DNA matches it firmly. Not every row has a clone size; where given, it reads once, few, many or a size class.

TRBV3-1/TRBV3-2	TRBJ1-1	-	-	TGTGCCAGCAGCCAGAGGGAGGGCGCGGGGGCTTTCTTT	CASSQREGAGAFF
TRBV5-1	TRBJ2-7	TRBD1	-	TGCGCCAGCAGCTCGGCCCGGGACAGGGTAAACGAGCAGTACTTC	CASSSARDRVNEQYF
TRBV6-5	TRBJ1-6	TRBD1	-	TGTGCCAGCAGTACCGACAGGGGACTACTCCACTTT	CASSTDRGLLHF
TRBV14	TRBJ2-7	TRBD2	-	TGTGCCAGCAGCCAGGGACTAGCGACCAACGAGCAGTACTTC	CASSQGLATNEQYF
TRBV7-2	TRBJ2-7	-	-	TGTGCCAGCAGCATCCAAAGGGGCCCCTACGTGGAGCAGTACTTC	CASSIQRGPYVEQYF
TRBV11-3	TRBJ2-5	TRBD2	few	TGTGCCAGCAGCGTGGGTAGCGGGAGAACGGAGACCCAGTACTTC	CASSVGSGRTETQYF
TRBV10-3	TRBJ1-2	-	-	TGTGCCATCAGTGAATGGGCAACTAACTATGGCTACACCTTC	CAISEWATNYGYTF
TRBV20-1	TRBJ2-1	-	-	TGCAGTGCTAGTAGGAGGACCCCCTCCTACAATGAGCAGTTCTTC	CSASRRTPSYNEQFF
TRBV7-2	TRBJ1-2	TRBD1	-	TGTGCCAGCAGCCCAACGTCGGGACAGGGAGGCTATGGCTACACCTTC	CASSPTSGQGGYGYTF
TRBV4-1	TRBJ1-6	TRBD1	-	TGCGCCAGCAGCCAAGTGCGGACAGGGGCCTCACCCCTCCACTTT	CASSQVRTGASPLHF
TRBV4-2	TRBJ1-4	TRBD1	-	TGTGCCAGCAGCCAAGGGGACAGCCCTAATGAAAAACTGTTTTTT	CASSQGDSPNEKLFF
TRBV3-1/TRBV3-2	TRBJ2-1	-	-	TGTGCCAGCAGCCTAGCCGGTGGAGAGCAGTTCTTC	CASSLAGGEQFF
TRBV5-1	TRBJ1-1	-	-	TGCGCCAGCAGCAGGACACCCCAGGAAACTGAAGCTTTCTTT	CASSRTPQETEAFF
TRBV6-5	TRBJ1-3	-	-	TGTGCCAGCATGCCGGTCTACTCTGGAAACACCATATATTTT	CASMPVYSGNTIYF
TRBV14	TRBJ2-7	TRBD1	-	TGTGCCAGCAGCCAAGTGGACAGGGGGTTCCACGAGCAGTACTTC	CASSQVDRGFHEQYF
TRBV7-9	TRBJ2-3	-	-	TGTGCCAGCAGCTTAACAGGTAGCACAGATACGCAGTATTTT	CASSLTGSTDTQYF
TRBV21-1	TRBJ1-1	-	-	TGTGCCGGTTCGAGACAGGGAGCTGAAGCTTTCTTT	CAGSRQGAEAFF
TRBV4-1	TRBJ1-5	TRBD1	-	TGCGCCAGCAGCCGGACGATTGGGGCAGGGGGCGGCAATCAGCCCCAGCATTTT	CASSRTIGAGGGNQPQHF
TRBV5-1	TRBJ2-7	-	few	TGCGCCAGCAGCTTGGGCTCTAGCGCCTACGAGCAGTACTTC	CASSLGSSAYEQYF
TRBV4-1	TRBJ2-1	-	-	TGCGCCAGCAGCCAAGAATCGTTCGACAGGAACCCCTACAATGAGCAGTTCTTC	CASSQESFDRNPYNEQFF
TRBV7-7	TRBJ2-5	-	-	TGTGCTAGCAGTACAGGGACATCGTACCAAGAGACCCAGTACTTC	CASSTGTSYQETQYF
TRBV27	TRBJ1-1	-	-	TGTGCCAGCAGTTTGGTCAGGGACACTGAAGCTTTCTTT	CASSLVRDTEAFF
TRBV9	TRBJ2-1	TRBD1	-	TGTGCCAGCAGCGCCGCAGGGGGCCACTCCTACAATGAGCAGTTCTTC	CASSAAGGHSYNEQFF
TRBV27	TRBJ2-5	TRBD1	-	TGTGCCAGCAGTCCACAGGGGACGCAAGAGACCCAGTACTTC	CASSPQGTQETQYF
TRBV7-2	TRBJ2-7	TRBD2	-	TGTGCCAGCAGCCCCGAAGGCGGACTAGCGTTCGAGCAGTACTTC	CASSPEGGLAFEQYF
TRBV7-9	TRBJ2-5	-	-	TGTGCCAGCAACCAGGGGGGCCAAGAGACCCAGTACTTC	CASNQGGQETQYF
TRBV5-1	TRBJ2-5	TRBD1	once	TGCGCCAGCAGCCAGATAGGGGGACAGAAAGAGACCCAGTACTTC	CASSQIGGQKETQYF
TRBV11-2	TRBJ2-7	TRBD2	-	TGTGCCAGCAGCCCCTTGGCGGGGGGTTACGAGCAGTACTTC	CASSPLAGGYEQYF